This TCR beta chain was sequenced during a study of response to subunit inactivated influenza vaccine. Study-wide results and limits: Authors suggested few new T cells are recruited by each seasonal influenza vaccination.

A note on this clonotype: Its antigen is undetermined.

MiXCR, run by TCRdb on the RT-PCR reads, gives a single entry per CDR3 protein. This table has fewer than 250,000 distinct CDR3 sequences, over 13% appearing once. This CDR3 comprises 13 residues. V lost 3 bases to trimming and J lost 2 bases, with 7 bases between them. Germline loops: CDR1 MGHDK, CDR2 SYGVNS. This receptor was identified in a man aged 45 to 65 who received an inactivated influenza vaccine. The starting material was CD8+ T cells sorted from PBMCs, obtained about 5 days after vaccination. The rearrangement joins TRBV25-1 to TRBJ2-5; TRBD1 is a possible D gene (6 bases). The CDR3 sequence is CASSEDRQETQYF. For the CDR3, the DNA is TGTGCCAGCAGTGAGGACAGACAAGAGACCCAGTACTTC.